Given below is one T cell receptor (beta chain) in context. The data stem from a study of shared clonotypes between healthy human individuals. Using immunoSEQ multiplex PCR, the repertoire was profiled, and TCRdb retains in-frame clones only, with some absent. This sample has hundreds of thousands of clones; roughly 80% occur once, and the top ten carry around 13%. Germline CDR1 reads SQVTM; CDR2 reads ANQGSEA. The V and J ends lost 3 bases and 5 bases, in that order; junction bases with no gene match: 2. There are 12 residues in the CDR3. Specimen: PBMCs. This sequence was found in a woman aged 40 to 50 in good health. Some clones in this sample may be carry-over from other donors' samples. The V gene is TRBV29-1, the J gene TRBJ2-7; 9 bases agree with TRBD2. CDR3 in amino acids: CSVEREGDEQYF. CDR3 coding DNA: TGCAGCGTTGAGCGGGAGGGCGACGAGCAGTACTTC.